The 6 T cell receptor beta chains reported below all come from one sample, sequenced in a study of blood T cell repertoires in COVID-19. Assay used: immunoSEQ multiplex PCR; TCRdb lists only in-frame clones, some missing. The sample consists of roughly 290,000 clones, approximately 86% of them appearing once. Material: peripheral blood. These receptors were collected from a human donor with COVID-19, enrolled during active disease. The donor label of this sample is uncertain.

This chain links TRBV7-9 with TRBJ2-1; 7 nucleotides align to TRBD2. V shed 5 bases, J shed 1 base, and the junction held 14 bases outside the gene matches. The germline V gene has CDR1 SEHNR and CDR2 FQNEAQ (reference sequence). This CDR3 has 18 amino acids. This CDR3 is CASSPTLGRGGSYNEQFF. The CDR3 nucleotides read TGTGCCAGCAGCCCGACACTTGGCCGCGGGGGATCCTACAATGAGCAGTTCTTC.

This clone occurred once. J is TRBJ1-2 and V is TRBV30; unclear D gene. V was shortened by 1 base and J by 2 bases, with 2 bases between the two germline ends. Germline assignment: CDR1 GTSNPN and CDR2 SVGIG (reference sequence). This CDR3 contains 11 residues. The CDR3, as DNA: TGTGCCTGGAGTGCGAACTATGGCTACACCTTC. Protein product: CAWSANYGYTF.

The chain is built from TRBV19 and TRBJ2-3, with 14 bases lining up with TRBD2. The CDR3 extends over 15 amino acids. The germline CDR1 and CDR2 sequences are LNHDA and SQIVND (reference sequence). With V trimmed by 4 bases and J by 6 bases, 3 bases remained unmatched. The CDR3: CASSTGLAGGDTQYF. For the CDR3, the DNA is TGTGCCAGTAGTACTGGACTAGCGGGAGGCGATACGCAGTATTTT.

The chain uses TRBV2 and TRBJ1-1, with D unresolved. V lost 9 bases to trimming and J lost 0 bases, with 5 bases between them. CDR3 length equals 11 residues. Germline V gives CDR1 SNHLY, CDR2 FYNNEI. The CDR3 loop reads CASRVNTEAFF. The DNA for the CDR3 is TGTGCCAGTCGGGTGAACACTGAAGCTTTCTTT.

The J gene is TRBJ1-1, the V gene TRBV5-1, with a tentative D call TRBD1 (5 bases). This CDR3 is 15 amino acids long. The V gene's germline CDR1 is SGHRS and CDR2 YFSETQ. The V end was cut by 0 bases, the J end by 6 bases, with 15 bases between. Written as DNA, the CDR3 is TGCGCCAGCAGCTTGGTTCAGGGTCCCCTCCCTGAAGCTTTCTTT. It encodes CASSLVQGPLPEAFF. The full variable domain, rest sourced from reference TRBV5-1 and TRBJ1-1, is KAGVTQTPRYLIKTRGQQVTLSCSPISGHRSVSWYQQTPGQGLQFLFEYFSETQRNKGNFPGRFSGRQFSNSRSEMNVSTLELGDSALYLCASSLVQGPLPEAFFGQGTRLTVV.

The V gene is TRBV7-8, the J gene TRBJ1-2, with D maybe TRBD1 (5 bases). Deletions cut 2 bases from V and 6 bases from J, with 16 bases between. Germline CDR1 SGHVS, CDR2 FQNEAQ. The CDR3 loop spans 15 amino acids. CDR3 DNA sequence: TGTGCCAGCAGCTTATCTCCAGGGACTAAGAATGGCTACACCTTC. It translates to CASSLSPGTKNGYTF.